The sequence of this T cell receptor (beta chain) was determined in a study of control samples from healthy donors and cancer patients. The method was immunoSEQ multiplex PCR; TCRdb's version includes in-frame clones alone and lacks a portion of them. The table includes around 80,000 clones, under 90% detected once. In its sample, this clone was seen a few times. V lost 3 bases to trimming and J lost 2 bases; unmatched junction nucleotides: 4. Germline V CDR1 and CDR2: LGHNA, YNFKEQ. The CDR3 covers 15 residues. Sample: blood. This clonotype originated in a middle-aged man in good health. This rearrangement joins TRBV4-2 to TRBJ1-3, with TRBD1 identical over 7 bases. This CDR3 is CASSQDTGAGNTIYF. Written as DNA, the CDR3 is TGTGCCAGCAGCCAGGATACAGGGGCTGGAAACACCATATATTTT.